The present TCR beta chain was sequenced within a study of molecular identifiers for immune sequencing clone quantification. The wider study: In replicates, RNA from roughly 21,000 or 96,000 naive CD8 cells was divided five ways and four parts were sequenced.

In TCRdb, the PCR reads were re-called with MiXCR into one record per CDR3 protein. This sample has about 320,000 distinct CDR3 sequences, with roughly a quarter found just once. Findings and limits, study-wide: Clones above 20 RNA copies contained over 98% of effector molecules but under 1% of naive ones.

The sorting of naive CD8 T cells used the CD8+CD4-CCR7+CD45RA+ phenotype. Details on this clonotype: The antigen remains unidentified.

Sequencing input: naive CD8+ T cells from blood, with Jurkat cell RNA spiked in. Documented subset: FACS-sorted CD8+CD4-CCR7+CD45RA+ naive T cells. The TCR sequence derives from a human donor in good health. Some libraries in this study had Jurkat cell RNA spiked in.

The CDR3 is CASSHASSWPDTQYF. The CDR3 DNA reads as TGTGCCAGCAGCCATGCTAGCTCTTGGCCAGATACGCAGTATTTT. J is TRBJ2-3 and V is TRBV3-1; perhaps TRBD2 as D (5 bases). Germline values: CDR1 LGHDT, CDR2 YNNKEL (reference sequence). The CDR3 sequence is 15 residues long. Trimming shortened V by 3 bases and J by 4 bases, and 14 bases separated the two germline ends.